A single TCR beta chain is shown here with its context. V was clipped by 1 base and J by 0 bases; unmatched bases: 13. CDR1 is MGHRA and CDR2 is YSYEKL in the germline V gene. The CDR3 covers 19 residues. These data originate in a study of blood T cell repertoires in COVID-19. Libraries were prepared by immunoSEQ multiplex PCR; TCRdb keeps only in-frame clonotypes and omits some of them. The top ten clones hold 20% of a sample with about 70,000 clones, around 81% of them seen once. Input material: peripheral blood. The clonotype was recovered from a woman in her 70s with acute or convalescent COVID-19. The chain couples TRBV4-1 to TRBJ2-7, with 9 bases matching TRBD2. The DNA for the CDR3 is TGCGCCAGCAGCCAAGCTCCACCCCGACCTAGCGGGACCTCCTACGAGCAGTACTTC. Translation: CASSQAPPRPSGTSYEQYF.